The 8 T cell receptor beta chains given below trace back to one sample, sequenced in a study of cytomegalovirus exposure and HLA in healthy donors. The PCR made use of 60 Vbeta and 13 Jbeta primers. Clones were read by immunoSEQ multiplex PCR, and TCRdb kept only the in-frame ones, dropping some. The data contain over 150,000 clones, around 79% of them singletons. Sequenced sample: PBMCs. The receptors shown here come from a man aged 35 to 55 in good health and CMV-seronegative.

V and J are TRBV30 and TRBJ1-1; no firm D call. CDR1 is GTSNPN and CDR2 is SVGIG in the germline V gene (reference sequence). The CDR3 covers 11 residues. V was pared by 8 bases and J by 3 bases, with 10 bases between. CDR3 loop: CARRVHTEAFF. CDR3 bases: TGTGCCCGGCGGGTTCACACTGAAGCTTTCTTT.

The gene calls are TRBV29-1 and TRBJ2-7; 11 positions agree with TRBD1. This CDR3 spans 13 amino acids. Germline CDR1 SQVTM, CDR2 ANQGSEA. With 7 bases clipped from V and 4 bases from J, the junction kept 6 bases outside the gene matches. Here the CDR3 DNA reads TGCAGCGGGGGGACAGGGGGTAGGTACGAGCAGTACTTC. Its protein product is CSGGTGGRYEQYF.

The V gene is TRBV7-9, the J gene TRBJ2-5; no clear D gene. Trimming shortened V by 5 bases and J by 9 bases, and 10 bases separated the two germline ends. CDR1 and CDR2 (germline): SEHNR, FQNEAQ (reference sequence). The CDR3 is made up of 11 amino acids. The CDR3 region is CASSAKSAQYF. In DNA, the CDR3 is TGTGCCAGCAGCGCGAAGTCGGCCCAGTACTTC.

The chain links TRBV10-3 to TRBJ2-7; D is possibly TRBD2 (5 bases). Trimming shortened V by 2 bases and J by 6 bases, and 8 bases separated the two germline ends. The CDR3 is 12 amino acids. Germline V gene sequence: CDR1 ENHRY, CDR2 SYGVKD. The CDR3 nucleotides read TGTGCCATCAGTGAGACCGAGGGCGAGCAGTACTTC. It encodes CAISETEGEQYF.

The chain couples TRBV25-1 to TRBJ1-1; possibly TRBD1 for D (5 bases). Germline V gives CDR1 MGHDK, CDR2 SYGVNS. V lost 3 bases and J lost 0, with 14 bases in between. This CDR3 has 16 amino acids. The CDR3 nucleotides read TGTGCCAGCAGTGAGGGGAGGGGCGGATTGAACACTGAAGCTTTCTTT. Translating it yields CASSEGRGGLNTEAFF.

The CDR3 here is CASSTGVGNIQYF. In DNA, the CDR3 is TGTGCCAGCAGTACCGGGGTGGGAAACATTCAGTACTTC. This chain uses TRBV6-6 with TRBJ2-4; tentative D call: TRBD2 (5 bases). The V end lost 5 bases, the J end lost 6 bases, and 11 bases lay between the germline ends. Germline assignment: CDR1 MNHNY and CDR2 SVGAGI (reference sequence). This CDR3 is 13 amino acids long.

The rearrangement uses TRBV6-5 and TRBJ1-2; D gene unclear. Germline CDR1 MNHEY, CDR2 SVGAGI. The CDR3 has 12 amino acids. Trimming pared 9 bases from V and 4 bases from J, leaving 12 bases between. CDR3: CASAVSGYGYTF. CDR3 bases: TGTGCCAGTGCGGTTAGTGGCTATGGCTACACCTTC.

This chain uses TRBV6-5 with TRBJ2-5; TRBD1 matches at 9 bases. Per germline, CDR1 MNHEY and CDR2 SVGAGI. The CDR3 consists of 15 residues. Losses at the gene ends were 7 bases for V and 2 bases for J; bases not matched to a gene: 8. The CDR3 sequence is CASTGTGHPQETQYF. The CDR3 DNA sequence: TGTGCCAGCACCGGGACAGGGCACCCTCAAGAGACCCAGTACTTC.